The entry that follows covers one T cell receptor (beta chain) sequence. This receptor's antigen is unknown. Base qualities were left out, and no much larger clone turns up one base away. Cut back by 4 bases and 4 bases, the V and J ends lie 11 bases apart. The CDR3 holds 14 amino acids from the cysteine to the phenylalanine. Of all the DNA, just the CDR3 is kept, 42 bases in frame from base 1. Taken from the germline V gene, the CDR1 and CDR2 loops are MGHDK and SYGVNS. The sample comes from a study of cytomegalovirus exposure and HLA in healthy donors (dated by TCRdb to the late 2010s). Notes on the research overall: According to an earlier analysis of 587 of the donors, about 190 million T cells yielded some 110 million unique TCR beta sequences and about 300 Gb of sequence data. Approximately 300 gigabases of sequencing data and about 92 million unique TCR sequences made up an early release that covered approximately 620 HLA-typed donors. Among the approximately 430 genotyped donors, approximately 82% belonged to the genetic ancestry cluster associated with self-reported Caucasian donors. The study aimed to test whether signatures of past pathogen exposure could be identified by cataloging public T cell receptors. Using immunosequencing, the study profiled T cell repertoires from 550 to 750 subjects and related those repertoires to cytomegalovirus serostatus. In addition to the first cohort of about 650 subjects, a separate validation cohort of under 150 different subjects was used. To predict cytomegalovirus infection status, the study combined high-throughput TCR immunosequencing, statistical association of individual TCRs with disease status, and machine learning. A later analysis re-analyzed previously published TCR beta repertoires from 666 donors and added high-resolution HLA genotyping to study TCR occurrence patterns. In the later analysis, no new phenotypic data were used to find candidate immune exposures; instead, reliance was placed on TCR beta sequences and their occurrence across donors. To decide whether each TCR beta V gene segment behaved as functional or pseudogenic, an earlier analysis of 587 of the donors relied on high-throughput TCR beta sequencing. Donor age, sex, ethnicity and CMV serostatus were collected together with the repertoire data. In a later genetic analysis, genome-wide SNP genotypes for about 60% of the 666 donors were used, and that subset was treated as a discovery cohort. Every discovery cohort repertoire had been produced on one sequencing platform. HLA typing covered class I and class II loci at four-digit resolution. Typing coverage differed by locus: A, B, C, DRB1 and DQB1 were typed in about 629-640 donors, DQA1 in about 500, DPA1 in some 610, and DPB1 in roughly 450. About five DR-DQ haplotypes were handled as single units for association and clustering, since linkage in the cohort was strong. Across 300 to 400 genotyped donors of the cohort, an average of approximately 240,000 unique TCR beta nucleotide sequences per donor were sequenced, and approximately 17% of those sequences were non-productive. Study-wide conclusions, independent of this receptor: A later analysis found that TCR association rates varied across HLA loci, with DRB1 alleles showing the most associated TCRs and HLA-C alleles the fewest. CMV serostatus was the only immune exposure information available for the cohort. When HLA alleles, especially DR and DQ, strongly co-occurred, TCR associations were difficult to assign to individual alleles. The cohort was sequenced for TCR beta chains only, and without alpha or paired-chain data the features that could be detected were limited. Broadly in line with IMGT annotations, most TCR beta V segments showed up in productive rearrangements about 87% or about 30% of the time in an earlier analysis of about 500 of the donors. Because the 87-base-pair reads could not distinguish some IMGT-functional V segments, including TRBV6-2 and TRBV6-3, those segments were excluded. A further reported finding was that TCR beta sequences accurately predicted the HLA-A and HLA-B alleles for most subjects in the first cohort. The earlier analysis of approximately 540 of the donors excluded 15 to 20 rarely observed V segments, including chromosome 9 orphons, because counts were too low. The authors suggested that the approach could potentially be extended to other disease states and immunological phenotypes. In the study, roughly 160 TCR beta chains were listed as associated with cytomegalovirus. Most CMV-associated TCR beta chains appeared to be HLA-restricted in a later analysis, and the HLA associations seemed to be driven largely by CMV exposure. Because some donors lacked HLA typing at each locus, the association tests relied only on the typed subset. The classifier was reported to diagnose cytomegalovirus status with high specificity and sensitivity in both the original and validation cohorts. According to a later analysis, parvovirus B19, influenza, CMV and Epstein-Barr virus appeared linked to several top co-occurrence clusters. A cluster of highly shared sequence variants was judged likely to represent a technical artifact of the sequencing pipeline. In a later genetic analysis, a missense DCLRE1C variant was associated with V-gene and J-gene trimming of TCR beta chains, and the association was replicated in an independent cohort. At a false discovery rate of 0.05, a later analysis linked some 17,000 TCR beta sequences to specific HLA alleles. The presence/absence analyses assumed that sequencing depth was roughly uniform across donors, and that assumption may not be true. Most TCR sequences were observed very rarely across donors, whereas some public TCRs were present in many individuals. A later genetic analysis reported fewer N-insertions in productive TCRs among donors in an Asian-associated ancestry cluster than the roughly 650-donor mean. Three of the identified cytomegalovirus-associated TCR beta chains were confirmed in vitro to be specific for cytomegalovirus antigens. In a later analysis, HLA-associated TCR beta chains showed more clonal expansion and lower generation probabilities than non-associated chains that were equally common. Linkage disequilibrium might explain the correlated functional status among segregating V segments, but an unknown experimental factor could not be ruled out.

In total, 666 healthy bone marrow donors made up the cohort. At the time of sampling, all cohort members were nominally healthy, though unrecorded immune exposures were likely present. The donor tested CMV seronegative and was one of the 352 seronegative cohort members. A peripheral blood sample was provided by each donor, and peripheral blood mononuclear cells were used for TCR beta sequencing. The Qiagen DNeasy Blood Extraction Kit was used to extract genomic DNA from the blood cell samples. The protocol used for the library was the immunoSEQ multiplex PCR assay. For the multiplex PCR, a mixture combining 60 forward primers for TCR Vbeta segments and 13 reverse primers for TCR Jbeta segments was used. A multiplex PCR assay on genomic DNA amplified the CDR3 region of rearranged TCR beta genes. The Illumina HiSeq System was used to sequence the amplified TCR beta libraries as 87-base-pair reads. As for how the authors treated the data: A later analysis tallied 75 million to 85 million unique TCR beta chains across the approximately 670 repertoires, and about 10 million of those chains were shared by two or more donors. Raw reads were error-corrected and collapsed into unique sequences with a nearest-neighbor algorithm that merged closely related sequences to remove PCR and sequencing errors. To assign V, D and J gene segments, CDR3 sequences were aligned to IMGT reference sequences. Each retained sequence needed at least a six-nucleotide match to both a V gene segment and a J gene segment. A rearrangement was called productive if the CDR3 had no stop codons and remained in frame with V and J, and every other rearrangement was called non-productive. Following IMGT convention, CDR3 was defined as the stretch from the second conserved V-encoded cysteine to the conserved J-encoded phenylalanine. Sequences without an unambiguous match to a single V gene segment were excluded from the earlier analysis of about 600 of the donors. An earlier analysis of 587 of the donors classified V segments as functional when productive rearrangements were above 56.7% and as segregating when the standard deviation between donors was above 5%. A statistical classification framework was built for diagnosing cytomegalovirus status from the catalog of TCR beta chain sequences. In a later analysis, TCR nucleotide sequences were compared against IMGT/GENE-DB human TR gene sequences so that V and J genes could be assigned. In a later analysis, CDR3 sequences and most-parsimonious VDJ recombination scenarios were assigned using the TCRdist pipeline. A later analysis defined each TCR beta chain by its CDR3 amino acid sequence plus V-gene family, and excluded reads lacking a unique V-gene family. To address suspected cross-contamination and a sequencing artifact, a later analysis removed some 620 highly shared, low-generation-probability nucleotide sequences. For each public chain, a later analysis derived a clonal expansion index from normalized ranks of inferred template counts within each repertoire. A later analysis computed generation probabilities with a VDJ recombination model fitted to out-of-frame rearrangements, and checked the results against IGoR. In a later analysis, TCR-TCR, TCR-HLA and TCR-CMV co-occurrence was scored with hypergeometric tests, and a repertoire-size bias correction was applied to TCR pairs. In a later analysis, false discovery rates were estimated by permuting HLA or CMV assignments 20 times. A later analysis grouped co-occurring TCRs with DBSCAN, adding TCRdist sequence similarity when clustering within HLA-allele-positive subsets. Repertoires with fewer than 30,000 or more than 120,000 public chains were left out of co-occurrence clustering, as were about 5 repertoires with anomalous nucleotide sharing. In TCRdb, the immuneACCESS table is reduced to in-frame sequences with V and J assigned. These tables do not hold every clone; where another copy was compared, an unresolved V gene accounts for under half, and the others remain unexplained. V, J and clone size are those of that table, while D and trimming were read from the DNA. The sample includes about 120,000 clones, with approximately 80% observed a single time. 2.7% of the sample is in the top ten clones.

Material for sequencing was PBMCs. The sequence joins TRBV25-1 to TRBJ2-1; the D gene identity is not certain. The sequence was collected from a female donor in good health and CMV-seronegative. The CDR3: CASSAADKYNEQFF. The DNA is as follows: TGTGCCAGCAGTGCAGCTGACAAGTACAATGAGCAGTTCTTC.